This TCR beta chain was retrieved from a study of Graves' ophthalmopathy and Graves' hyperthyroidism. Patients were diagnosed from clinical symptoms, serum thyroxine, TRAb, thyroid ultrasound and orbital computed tomography. What supplied the PBMCs was roughly 10 ml of fresh peripheral blood. A remark on this clonotype: Antigen unknown.

The study amplified TCR beta CDR3 regions using RNA transcripts. After a first-round RT-PCR with HTBI primers, a second-round multiplex PCR was run. MiXCR, applied by TCRdb to the multiplex PCR reads, yields one record per CDR3 protein. The data show approximately 640,000 distinct CDR3 sequences, with over 40% seen just once and over 2.5% held by the top ten. Regarding the study as a whole: Clonotypes were expanded in thyroid at above 0.001 frequency, and most also appeared in blood. Sensitivity of about 90% and specificity of 65% to 83% were achieved when a 13-signature model separated ophthalmopathy from stable hyperthyroidism.

CDR1 is SGHAT, CDR2 FQNNGV, per germline. CDR3 length: 17 residues. Trimming removed 0 bases from V and 5 bases from J, with 19 bases in between. The V and J genes are TRBV11-2 and TRBJ1-2; D is possibly TRBD1 (6 bases). Sequenced input: peripheral blood. The sequence derives from an adult man with Graves' ophthalmopathy. CDR3 DNA sequence: TGTGCCAGCAGCTTAGAAGGGGGTCGTGGCGGGGAGTATGGCTACACCTTC. Residues: CASSLEGGRGGEYGYTF. Variable domain in full (rest from reference TRBV11-2 and TRBJ1-2): EAGVAQSPRYKIIEKRQSVAFWCNPISGHATLYWYQQILGQGPKLLIQFQNNGVVDDSQLPKDRFSAERLKGVDSTLKIQPAKLEDSAVYLCASSLEGGRGGEYGYTFGSGTRLTVV.